This T cell receptor beta chain was identified during a study of blood T cell repertoires in COVID-19. On the study more broadly: Whether acute or convalescent, the COVID-19 samples came from the United States, Italy and Spain. T cells, B-cell-depleted T cells, or PBMCs supplied cDNA or gDNA.

The CDR3 has 13 amino acids. Trimming removed 4 bases from V and 0 bases from J, with 4 bases in between. Germline CDR1 and CDR2: MNHEY and SMNVEV (reference sequence). Methods used by the authors: Estimation of nucleated cell counts was performed using reference gene primer amplification. This table comes from immunoSEQ multiplex PCR, and its TCRdb copy is limited to in-frame clones, with some not included. V and J calls and clone size come straight from that table; D and trimming were deduced from the DNA. Among over 40,000 clones listed, 86% were seen once. The chain joins TRBV27 to TRBJ1-3; D remains unclear. This TCR derives from an elderly man with active COVID-19. Input material: peripheral blood. The CDR3 reads CASSSSSGNTIYF. CDR3 nucleotides: TGTGCCAGCAGTTCTAGCTCTGGAAACACCATATATTTT.